The next 22 T cell receptor beta chains were all read from a single sample in a study of blood T cells in healthy people across ages. Primers used in a second PCR of about 7 to 12 cycles were a sample-barcoded 5' primer and a J-beta primer mix. One entry per CDR3 protein, called by TCRdb with MiXCR from the 5' RACE reads. Of 720,000 or so distinct CDR3 sequences listed, less than 45% are singletons. Input material: blood. The receptors originated from an elderly man in good health.

The V gene is TRBV7-2, the J gene TRBJ2-1; no firm D call. Germline-derived CDR1 and CDR2 are SGHTA and FQGNSA. V was cut by 6 bases and J by 7 bases, with 13 bases left in between. The CDR3 has 13 amino acids. As DNA, the CDR3 is TGTGCCAGCAGTACCCTCTCTAGGAATGAGCAGTTCTTC. This gives the protein CASSTLSRNEQFF.

V gene TRBV5-1 combines with J gene TRBJ2-1; tentatively, D is TRBD1 or TRBD2 (7 bases each). V was cut by 7 bases and J by 2 bases, with 16 bases left in between. Looked up from germline, CDR1 is SGHRS and CDR2 is YFSETQ. This CDR3 contains 15 residues. The CDR3 spells CASGNSGGAYNEQFF. The CDR3 nucleotides are TGCGCCAGCGGCAACTCAGGGGGGGCCTACAATGAGCAGTTCTTC.

The chain employs TRBV5-1 and TRBJ2-7; 9 bases line up with TRBD1. J lost 4 bases, V lost 2 bases, and 7 bases had no gene match. The germline V gene encodes CDR1 SGHRS and CDR2 YFSETQ. The CDR3 is 15 amino acids. The CDR3 region has the DNA TGCGCCAGCAGCTTAAACCCGGGACAGGGTTACGAGCAGTACTTC. Translating gives CASSLNPGQGYEQYF.

This clonotype was observed once. The V call is TRBV7-3, the J call TRBJ2-2; perhaps TRBD1 as D (5 bases). CDR1 and CDR2 (germline): SGHTA, FQGTGA. This CDR3 has 15 amino acids. The ends were cut back, 5 bases at V and 1 base at J, with 11 bases in the middle. This chain's CDR3 is CASSPGHQNTGELFF. CDR3 in DNA: TGTGCCAGCAGCCCCGGACACCAGAACACCGGGGAGCTGTTTTTT. Complete variable domain (other parts from reference TRBV7-3 and TRBJ2-2): GAGVSQTPSNKVTEKGKYVELRCDPISGHTALYWYRQSLGQGPEFLIYFQGTGAADDSGLPNDRFFAVRPEGSVSTLKIQRTERGDSAVYLCASSPGHQNTGELFFGEGSRLTVL.

This clonotype has only a few counts. The chain recombines TRBV29-1 with TRBJ2-1; 8 bases are a match to TRBD1. V lost 3 bases, J lost 7 bases, and 2 bases stayed unmatched. This CDR3 spans 12 amino acids. CDR1 and CDR2 (germline): SQVTM, ANQGSEA. The CDR3 nucleotides read TGCAGCGTTGATCAGGGGGCGAATGAGCAGTTCTTC. Amino acids: CSVDQGANEQFF.

J is TRBJ1-2 and V is TRBV27, with D possibly matching TRBD1 (6 bases). The CDR3 is made up of 14 amino acids. The germline V and J ends were trimmed by 6 bases and 2 bases, with 13 bases remaining between them. From germline, CDR1 is MNHEY and CDR2 SMNVEV (reference sequence). The CDR3 sequence: CASSPDRYNYGYTF. The CDR3 DNA reads TGTGCCAGCAGCCCGGACAGATACAACTATGGCTACACCTTC.

This sequence joins TRBV20-1 and TRBJ2-3; 8 positions agree with TRBD2. The CDR3 contains 12 residues. The V segment lost 8 bases and the J segment 4 bases; nucleotides outside the gene matches: 5. CDR1 is DFQATT, CDR2 SNEGSKA, per germline (reference sequence). CDR3 DNA: TGCAGTACCTTTAGCGGGGCAGATACGCAGTATTTT. Translation: CSTFSGADTQYF.

The V call is TRBV3-1, the J call TRBJ2-5, with a weak D call TRBD2 (5 bases). The DNA end lines up better with TRBJ2-1; the J call may be wrong. Per the germline V gene, CDR1 is LGHDT and CDR2 is YNNKEL (reference sequence). CDR3 length equals 15 residues. The CDR3 sequence: CASIIIGFERETQFF. The CDR3 bases are TGTGCCAGCATAATCATAGGCTTTGAAAGGGAGACCCAGTTCTTC.

The sample holds many counts of this clonotype. The chain joins TRBV4-1 to TRBJ2-7; D possibly uses TRBD1 or TRBD2 (6 bases each). This CDR3 contains 14 residues. V lost 4 bases and J lost 0, with 10 bases in between. Germline CDR1 MGHRA, CDR2 YSYEKL. CDR3 DNA sequence: TGCGCCAGCAGCCTAGAGGGGGGCTCCTACGAGCAGTACTTC. It is translated as CASSLEGGSYEQYF.

This clonotype was picked up a small number of times. The CDR3 sequence is CASSRDLGGEQYF. CDR3 nucleotides: TGTGCCAGCAGCCGGGACCTCGGCGGGGAGCAGTACTTC. The chain couples TRBV25-1 to TRBJ2-7; perhaps D is TRBD1 or TRBD2 (5 bases each). The CDR3 runs to 13 residues. CDR1 MGHDK and CDR2 SYGVNS come from the germline V gene. The V and J ends lost 6 bases and 7 bases respectively, with 16 bases between them.

The chain employs TRBV10-3 and TRBJ2-6; no clear D gene. This CDR3 spans 15 amino acids. Trimming removed 11 bases at V and 0 bases at J, with 14 bases between. The germline V gene encodes CDR1 ENHRY and CDR2 SYGVKD. Written as DNA, the CDR3 is TGTGCCGCTCGAGCCAAAGGCTCTGGGGCCAACGTCCTGACTTTC. Its protein product is CAARAKGSGANVLTF.

The chain carries TRBV10-2 and TRBJ2-7; 7 bases line up with TRBD2. Trimming took 5 bases from V and 4 from J; bases not matched to a gene: 11. Looked up from germline, CDR1 is WSHSY and CDR2 is SAAADI. This CDR3 region has 15 residues. CDR3 sequence: CASSPFGGSAYEQYF. The CDR3 nucleotides are TGCGCCAGCAGTCCGTTCGGGGGGTCTGCGTACGAGCAGTACTTC.

V is TRBV28 and J is TRBJ2-7, with TRBD1 identical over 7 bases. Germline V gene lookup returns CDR1 MDHEN and CDR2 SYDVKM. CDR3 length: 15 residues. Losses at the gene ends were 4 bases for V and 3 bases for J; bases not matched to a gene: 9. This CDR3 reads CASSSSGTDLYEQYF. The CDR3 coding sequence is TGTGCCAGCAGTTCCTCCGGGACAGACCTCTACGAGCAGTACTTC.

The genes are TRBV4-1 and TRBJ2-1; either TRBD1 or TRBD2 may supply D (7 bases each). This CDR3 spans 17 amino acids. From germline, CDR1 is MGHRA and CDR2 YSYEKL. The ends were cut back, 0 bases at V and 6 bases at J, with 18 bases in the middle. The CDR3 sequence: CASSQDSGTAGLNEQFF. DNA for the CDR3: TGCGCCAGCAGCCAAGATTCTGGGACAGCGGGGCTCAATGAGCAGTTCTTC.

This clonotype was observed a few times. CDR3 protein: CASSRDSFYEQYF. Here the CDR3 DNA reads TGTGCCAGCAGTCGGGACAGTTTCTACGAGCAGTACTTC. The rearrangement uses TRBV7-2 and TRBJ2-7; TRBD1 agrees at 7 bases. V lost 6 bases to trimming and J lost 3 bases; unmatched junction nucleotides: 5. CDR1 is SGHTA and CDR2 is FQGNSA in the germline V gene. The CDR3 is 13 amino acids.

Only a few counts were recorded for this clonotype. The chain couples TRBV24-1 to TRBJ2-5, with 7 bases identical to TRBD1. V lost 9 bases, J lost 5 bases, and 5 bases stayed unmatched. CDR1 and CDR2 from the germline V gene are KGHDR and SFDVKD. The CDR3 has 12 amino acids. CDR3 residues: CATQGVRETQYF. The DNA for the CDR3 is TGTGCCACCCAGGGGGTTCGCGAGACCCAGTACTTC.

The V call is TRBV5-6, the J call TRBJ2-5; possibly TRBD2 for D (5 bases). The germline V gene encodes CDR1 SGHDT and CDR2 YYEEEE. V was shortened by 0 bases and J by 2 bases, with 11 bases between the two germline ends. The CDR3 extends over 15 amino acids. For the CDR3, the DNA is TGTGCCAGCAGCTTGGGGAGGATGGAGCAAGAGACCCAGTACTTC. Translating it yields CASSLGRMEQETQYF.

V gene TRBV7-2 combines with J gene TRBJ1-4; D gene unclear. This CDR3 has 14 residues. With 2 bases removed from V and 2 bases from J, the gap between germline ends came to 6 bases. Germline CDR1 and CDR2: SGHTA and FQGNSA. DNA of the CDR3: TGTGCCAGCAGCTTAAGTTGGACTAATGAAAAACTGTTTTTT. Translating gives CASSLSWTNEKLFF.

The rearrangement uses TRBV7-2 and TRBJ2-3; 11 bases map to TRBD2. CDR3 length: 14 amino acids. CDR1 SGHTA and CDR2 FQGNSA come from the germline V gene. Trimming removed 8 bases from V and 5 bases from J; junction bases left unmatched: 6. Written as DNA, the CDR3 is TGTGCCAGCGGCCTAGCGGGGGGAAAAGATACGCAGTATTTT. Translation gives CASGLAGGKDTQYF.

This clonotype was picked up a small number of times. Since a much larger clone is just one base distant, this may be a read error. This sequence joins TRBV20-1 and TRBJ2-1; D is ambiguous. TRBJ2-7 explains the end of the DNA better; the J call may be wrong. Germline V gives CDR1 DFQATT, CDR2 SNEGSKA (reference sequence). The CDR3 is made up of 13 amino acids. This CDR3 reads CSASNQQNNEQYF. Written as DNA, the CDR3 is TGCAGTGCTAGTAACCAGCAGAACAATGAGCAGTACTTC.

In this sample, this clonotype turned up a few times. The chain recombines TRBV20-1 with TRBJ2-5, with D possibly TRBD2 on 5 matching bases. With 0 bases removed from V and 5 bases from J, the gap between germline ends came to 19 bases. Germline CDR1 reads DFQATT; CDR2 reads SNEGSKA (reference sequence). The CDR3 has 16 residues. The DNA for the CDR3 is TGCAGTGCTAGAGAAGGATTTGAGAGGGTACGGGAGACCCAGTACTTC. The encoded protein is CSAREGFERVRETQYF.

This clonotype was counted ten times or more. V is TRBV6-5 and J is TRBJ2-3; D gene uncertain. This CDR3 has 14 amino acids. Germline CDR1 reads MNHEY; CDR2 reads SVGAGI. V shed 7 bases and J shed 2 bases, with 13 bases lying between them. The CDR3 reads CASNRRSITDTQYF. In nucleotides, the CDR3 is TGTGCCAGCAATAGGCGCAGTATCACAGATACGCAGTATTTT.